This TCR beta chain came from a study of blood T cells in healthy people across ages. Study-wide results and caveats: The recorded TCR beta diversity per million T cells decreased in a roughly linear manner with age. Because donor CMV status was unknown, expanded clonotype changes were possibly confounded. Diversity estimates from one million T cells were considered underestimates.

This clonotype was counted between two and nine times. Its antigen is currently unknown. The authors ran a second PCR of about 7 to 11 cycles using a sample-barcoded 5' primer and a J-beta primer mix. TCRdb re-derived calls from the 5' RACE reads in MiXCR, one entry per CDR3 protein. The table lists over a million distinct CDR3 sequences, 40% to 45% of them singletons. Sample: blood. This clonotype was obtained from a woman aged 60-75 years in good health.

CDR3 loop: CASSADRNTEAFF. Here the CDR3 DNA reads TGTGCCAGCAGTGCCGACAGGAACACTGAAGCTTTCTTT. The rearrangement joins TRBV2 to TRBJ1-1; possible D gene TRBD1, 5 bases. V gave up 4 bases and J gave up 1 base, with 7 bases separating them. CDR3 length: 13 residues. From germline, CDR1 is SNHLY and CDR2 FYNNEI.